The 2 T cell receptor beta chains presented below share a single source sample, sequenced in a study of long-term antiretroviral therapy in people with HIV. The assay, immunoSEQ v3.0, was run at survey level. Sequencing was performed with immunoSEQ multiplex PCR; in TCRdb, only in-frame clones are kept and a portion is missing. This sample yields 20,000 to 25,000 clones, of which approximately 80% are seen a single time; 5% to 7% belongs to the top ten. Material: unsorted PBMCs, obtained 0.2 years after starting antiretroviral therapy. Receptors were obtained from a woman in her thirties with HIV.

The V and J genes are TRBV5-1 and TRBJ1-1, with D perhaps TRBD1 (6 bases). Trimming removed 4 bases at V and 0 bases at J, with 10 bases between. The CDR3 is 14 residues long. Germline V gene data show CDR1 as SGHRS and CDR2 as YFSETQ. The CDR3 sequence: CASSTDRMNTEAFF. The CDR3 nucleotides read TGCGCCAGCAGCACGGACAGAATGAACACTGAAGCTTTCTTT.

The chain recombines TRBV27 with TRBJ2-1; 11 bases are shared with TRBD2. The CDR3 length is 18 residues. In germline, CDR1 is MNHEY, CDR2 SMNVEV (reference sequence). J was trimmed by 3 bases and V by 5 bases; bases with no gene match: 12. The CDR3: CASSPETSGAVIYNEQFF. As DNA, the CDR3 is TGTGCCAGCAGTCCCGAGACTAGCGGGGCAGTTATCTACAATGAGCAGTTCTTC.